The subject of this entry is one T cell receptor beta chain. The clone's antigen remains unknown. Base quality data are lacking; no much larger clone is found one base away. Receptor libraries were prepared by the immunoSEQ multiplex PCR assay. Per the original workflow: Preprocessing removed nonproductive sequences and CDR3s not starting with C, not ending with F or W, or shorter than 7 amino acids. Antigen-specific clonotypes were called with the MANAFEST web app on the basis of expansion relative to the reference and to other culture wells. A clone counted as positive if significantly expanded in 2 of 3 replicate wells versus the reference culture at FDR below 0.05. A further requirement for positive clones was significant expansion compared with all other tandem wells, along with an odds ratio above 5. Pairwise Levenshtein distance, computed with the stringdist R package after three terminal residues were trimmed from each end, was used as the measure of CDR3 homology. The table was pulled from immuneACCESS by TCRdb, which kept in-frame rearrangements only. Such tables lose some clones; where checked, under half of the loss comes from unresolved V genes, and the rest has no known cause. The D gene and trimming were derived from the DNA, and the V and J assignments and clone size from that table. The sample contains around 9,800 clones, 65% to 75% of them found a single time. Of the sample, about a sixth falls within the top ten clones.

CD4+ T cells from unexposed donors were collected before the COVID-19 pandemic (2011-2018). After about 9 days of culture, CD4+ T cells were isolated with the EasySep CD4+ T cell isolation kit. As far as cell numbers permitted, CD4+ T cells from unexposed donors were tested for reactivity against SARS-CoV-2 S and N as well as four spike pools from common cold coronaviruses. Each well held about 2 million PBMCs cultured in IMDM containing approximately 5% human AB serum and roughly 9.3 IU/ml IL-2. Half of the culture medium was replaced with fresh IL-2-containing medium on days 3 and 7. Triplicate replicate wells were generally used for each peptide culture condition. The leukapheresis product used for the unexposed donors was purchased from a commercial source. PBMCs were isolated from leukapheresis product or whole blood by Ficoll-Paque PLUS gradient centrifugation. PBMCs were either cryopreserved at -140°C or used fresh in the expansion assay. The QIAamp Micro DNA Kit was used to extract genomic DNA from the CD4+ T cells.

The sample comes from a study of CD4 T cells in relation to SARS-CoV-2 and coronaviruses (dated by TCRdb to the early 2020s). Turning to the overall study: In the ViraFEST assay, PBMCs were cultured with antigen for 9 to 10 days, after which TCR beta CDR3s were sequenced to identify antigen-specific clonal expansions. The negative reference condition was either a culture with an HIV-1 Nef peptide pool or a culture with no peptide. Shared crossreactive spike epitopes were mapped to their HLA restriction using patient-derived lymphoblastoid cell lines. The study assessed, at the TCR clonotype level, memory CD4+ T cell crossreactivity between SARS-CoV-2 and common cold coronavirus spike proteins. The Adaptive Biotechnologies TCR-sequencing kit was used to sequence samples from a few pre-COVID donors and the naive versus memory experiments, whereas other data were Illumina-based. For other donors in the study, expansion assays were sequenced with a different, Illumina-based TCR-beta assay.

Paper-wide results and their limitations: Crossreactivity analysis was centred on spike protein, so crossreactivity against other viral proteins was not assessed. Small numbers of patients and of tested TCRs limited the study. Pre-pandemic and post-infection samples were not both contributed by any donor, so tracing of the source of pre-existing responses was limited. Compared with monoreactive clones, crossreactive clones had significantly weaker SARS-CoV-2-driven expansion, a result consistent with antigenic imprinting. Approximately 69% of donors had memory CD4+ clonotypes that crossrecognized SARS-CoV-2 and at least one common cold coronavirus spike.

The V and J ends are trimmed by 4 bases and 0 bases, leaving 12 bases between them. Looking up the germline V gene yields CDR1 KGHDR and CDR2 SFDVKD. The CDR3 sequence holds 16 residues, the cysteine and phenylalanine included. The retained sequence is limited to the CDR3, 48 bases, with the frame set at the first base. What was sequenced was CD4+ T cells from PBMCs, cultured in vitro. The receptor was isolated from a human donor in good health. The V gene is TRBV24-1 and the J gene is TRBJ1-5, with no D gene named confidently. The CDR3 amino acid sequence is: CATSESVKYSNQPQHF. The DNA sequence is TGTGCCACCAGTGAATCGGTGAAGTATAGCAATCAGCCCCAGCATTTT.